What follows describes a single TCR beta chain. Its target antigen remains unknown. Within one base of it there is no much larger clone, and no base qualities were kept. The entry originates in a study of cytomegalovirus exposure and HLA in healthy donors (dated by TCRdb to the late 2010s). Concerning the study at large: According to an earlier analysis of 550 to 700 of the donors, some 180 million T cells yielded some 120 million unique TCR beta sequences and approximately 300 Gb of sequence data. Approximately 300 gigabases of sequencing data and around 90 million unique TCR sequences made up an early release that covered 640 HLA-typed donors. The genetic ancestry cluster associated with self-reported Caucasian donors included approximately 85% of the 398 genotyped donors. The study aimed to test whether cataloging public T cell receptors could reveal signatures of past pathogen exposure. The study profiled the T cell repertoires of 550 to 700 subjects by immunosequencing and related them to cytomegalovirus serostatus. A separate validation cohort of over a hundred different subjects was used in addition to the approximately 700-subject first cohort. To predict cytomegalovirus infection status, the study combined high-throughput TCR immunosequencing, statistical association of individual TCRs with disease status, and machine learning. A later analysis re-examined previously published TCR beta repertoires from hundreds of donors and added high-resolution HLA genotyping to investigate patterns of TCR occurrence. Rather than drawing on any new phenotypic data, the later analysis identified candidate immune exposures from TCR beta sequences and the way those sequences occurred across donors. An earlier analysis of approximately 500 of the donors applied high-throughput TCR beta sequencing to assess whether each TCR beta V gene segment acted as functional or pseudogenic. Donor age, sex, ethnicity and CMV serostatus were compiled together with the repertoire data. Genome-wide SNP genotypes for about 65% of the 666 donors were used in a later genetic analysis, which treated that subset as a discovery cohort. Every discovery cohort repertoire had been produced on one sequencing platform. Both class I and class II loci were covered by HLA typing, at four-digit resolution. Typing coverage differed by locus: A, B, C, DRB1 and DQB1 were typed in roughly 620-640 donors, DQA1 in about 500, DPA1 in approximately 600, and DPB1 in around 440. About 5 DR-DQ haplotypes were handled as single units for association and clustering, since linkage in the cohort was strong. Across around 400 genotyped donors of the cohort, an average of roughly 250,000 unique TCR beta nucleotide sequences per donor were sequenced, and roughly a sixth of those sequences were non-productive.

The library was obtained by the immunoSEQ multiplex PCR assay. For the multiplex PCR, a mixture combining 60 forward primers for TCR Vbeta segments and 13 reverse primers for TCR Jbeta segments was used. The CDR3 region of rearranged TCR beta genes was amplified from genomic DNA with a multiplex PCR assay. Amplified TCR beta libraries were sequenced as 87-base-pair reads on the Illumina HiSeq System. The paper's processing steps were these. A later analysis counted tens of millions of unique TCR beta chains across the 550 to 800 repertoires, and roughly 9.9 million of these chains were shared by at least two donors. A nearest-neighbor algorithm error-corrected the raw reads and collapsed the reads into unique sequences, merging closely related sequences to remove PCR and sequencing errors. V, D and J gene segments were assigned by aligning CDR3 sequences to IMGT reference sequences. For a sequence to be retained, a match of at least six nucleotides to both a V gene segment and a J gene segment was required. A rearrangement counted as productive if the CDR3 had no stop codons and remained in frame with V and J, and every other rearrangement counted as non-productive. Following IMGT convention, CDR3 was defined as the stretch from the second conserved V-encoded cysteine to the conserved J-encoded phenylalanine. The earlier analysis of about 570 of the donors excluded any sequence lacking an unambiguous match to a single V gene segment. In an earlier analysis of 587 of the donors, V segments were called functional above 56.7% productive rearrangements and were called segregating when the between-donor standard deviation exceeded 5%. A statistical classification framework was built for diagnosing cytomegalovirus status from the catalog of TCR beta chain sequences. In a later analysis, TCR nucleotide sequences were compared against IMGT/GENE-DB human TR gene sequences so that V and J genes could be assigned. In a later analysis, CDR3 sequences and most-parsimonious VDJ recombination scenarios were assigned using the TCRdist pipeline. In a later analysis, each TCR beta chain was defined by its CDR3 amino acid sequence together with its V-gene family, and reads without a unique V-gene family were excluded. To address suspected cross-contamination and a sequencing artifact, a later analysis removed 550 to 750 highly shared, low-generation-probability nucleotide sequences. In a later analysis, a clonal expansion index for each public chain was calculated from normalized within-repertoire ranks of inferred template counts. Generation probabilities in a later analysis came from a VDJ recombination model fitted to out-of-frame rearrangements, and those results were checked against IGoR. A later analysis scored TCR-TCR, TCR-HLA and TCR-CMV co-occurrence with hypergeometric tests, applying a repertoire-size bias correction to TCR pairs. False discovery rates were estimated in a later analysis by permuting HLA or CMV assignments 20 times. In a later analysis, co-occurring TCRs were grouped using DBSCAN, with TCRdist sequence similarity added in when clustering inside HLA-allele-positive subsets. Co-occurrence clustering excluded repertoires with fewer than 30,000 or more than 120,000 public chains, plus five with anomalous nucleotide sharing. This immuneACCESS table, as held by TCRdb, lists in-frame sequences with V and J called but not all clones. Of the missing ones, under half trace to an unresolved V gene in checked studies; the others have no known cause. V and J calls and clone size come straight from that table; D and trimming were deduced from the DNA. The sample table holds under 100,000 clones, of which about four fifths were seen once. The ten largest clones represent approximately 3.9% of the sample.

Here is what the overall study found, with its caveats: Sequencing depth was assumed to be roughly uniform across donors in the presence/absence analyses, though that assumption may not hold. A further reported finding was that TCR beta sequences accurately predicted the HLA-A and HLA-B alleles for most subjects in the first cohort. A few of the identified cytomegalovirus-associated TCR beta chains were confirmed in vitro to be specific for cytomegalovirus antigens. Most CMV-associated TCR beta chains appeared to be HLA-restricted in a later analysis, and the HLA associations seemed to be driven largely by CMV exposure. A cluster of highly shared sequence variants was judged likely to be a technical artifact of the sequencing pipeline. In a later analysis, several top co-occurrence clusters were reported to appear linked to parvovirus B19, influenza, CMV and Epstein-Barr virus. In the study, some 160 TCR beta chains were listed as associated with cytomegalovirus. In an earlier analysis of 587 of the donors, most TCR beta V segments appeared in productive rearrangements about 87% or about 30% of the time, broadly matching IMGT annotations. Because counts were too low, seventeen rarely observed V segments, including chromosome 9 orphons, were left out of the earlier analysis of about 500 of the donors. Because HLA typing was missing for some donors at each locus, association tests included only the typed subset. The authors suggested that the approach could potentially be extended to other disease states and immunological phenotypes. In a later analysis, TCR association rates were found to vary across HLA loci, with the most associated TCRs seen for DRB1 alleles and the fewest for HLA-C alleles. In a later genetic analysis, a missense DCLRE1C variant was associated with V-gene and J-gene trimming of TCR beta chains, and the association was replicated in an independent cohort. Compared with equally common non-associated chains, HLA-associated TCR beta chains in a later analysis were more clonally expanded and had lower generation probabilities. The classifier was reported to diagnose cytomegalovirus status with high specificity and sensitivity in both the original and validation cohorts. When HLA alleles, especially DR and DQ, strongly co-occurred, TCR associations were difficult to assign to individual alleles. In a later genetic analysis, fewer N-insertions in productive TCRs were reported among donors in an Asian-associated ancestry cluster than the approximately 710-donor mean. Most TCR sequences were seen in very few donors, while some public TCRs were found in many individuals. Correlated functional status among segregating V segments might be attributable to linkage disequilibrium, but an unknown experimental factor could not be ruled out. Specific HLA alleles were associated with 15,000 to 20,000 TCR beta sequences at a false discovery rate of 0.05 in a later analysis. Some IMGT-functional V segments, including TRBV6-2 and TRBV6-3, could not be distinguished by the 87-base-pair reads and were therefore excluded. Only TCR beta chains were sequenced in this cohort, and the absence of alpha or paired-chain data limited detectable features. For the cohort, immune exposure information was limited to CMV serostatus.

CDR1 KGHSH and CDR2 LQKENI were looked up in the germline V gene. The CDR3 starts with the cysteine, ends with the phenylalanine, and has 17 residues. This entry keeps only the CDR3 DNA: 51 bases, framed from base 1. Trimmed from V: 2 bases; trimmed from J: 4 bases; junction bases lacking a gene match: 9. The cohort consisted of approximately 670 healthy bone marrow donors. All cohort members were sampled while nominally healthy, although unrecorded immune exposures were likely present. The donor tested CMV seropositive and was one of the 289 seropositive cohort members. Every donor gave a peripheral blood sample, and the peripheral blood mononuclear cells from that sample were used for TCR beta sequencing. The Qiagen DNeasy Blood Extraction Kit was used to extract genomic DNA from the blood cell samples.

The chain is encoded by TRBV18 joined to TRBJ2-1; 9 bases in the junction line up with TRBD1. The material sequenced was PBMCs. The receptor's source is an older woman in good health and CMV-seropositive. The DNA sequence follows: TGTGCCAGCTCACCATTACCGGGACAGGGCTGGTACAATGAGCAGTTCTTC. Translated, this is CASSPLPGQGWYNEQFF.